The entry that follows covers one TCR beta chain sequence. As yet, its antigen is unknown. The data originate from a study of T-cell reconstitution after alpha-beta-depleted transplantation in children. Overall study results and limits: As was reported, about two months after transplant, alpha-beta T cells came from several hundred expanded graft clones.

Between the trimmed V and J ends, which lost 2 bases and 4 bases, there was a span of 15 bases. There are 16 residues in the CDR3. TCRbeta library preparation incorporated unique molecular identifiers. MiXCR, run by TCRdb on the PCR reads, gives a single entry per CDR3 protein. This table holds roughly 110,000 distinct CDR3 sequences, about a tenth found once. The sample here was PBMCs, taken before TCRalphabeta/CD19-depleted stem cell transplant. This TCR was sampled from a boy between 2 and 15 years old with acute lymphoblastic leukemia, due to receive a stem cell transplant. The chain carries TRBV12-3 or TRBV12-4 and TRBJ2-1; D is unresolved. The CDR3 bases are TGTGCCAGCAGTTTACCTTTTCGGTTAAATTACAATGAGCAGTTCTTC. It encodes CASSLPFRLNYNEQFF.